The TCR beta chain under discussion was sequenced for a study of T-cell memory formation after mild COVID-19. Points from the study as a whole: Day 15 to 85 contractors were CD4/CD8 balanced; later expanders leaned CD4+. Those CD4+ clones that contracted were mainly in CM and EM (CD8+ ones in EMRA).

Constant-segment primers served in 5'RACE that generated TCR alpha and TCR beta cDNA libraries bearing sample barcodes and UMIs. TCRdb reprocessed the 5' RACE reads via MiXCR and lists one record per CDR3 protein. The table shows 29,000 or so distinct CDR3 sequences, with 16% occurring only once. Comments on this clonotype: What it recognizes is unknown.

Germline CDR1 is MGHRA and CDR2 is YSYEKL. Unmatched junction bases numbered 12, after V lost 4 bases and J lost 8 bases. The CDR3 contains 17 residues. The chain joins TRBV4-1 to TRBJ1-3; 12 positions match TRBD1. Sequenced input: PBMCs or a T cell subset sorted from them (not recorded which). The sequence came from an adult who had mild COVID-19 (a few samples of this study predate the infection). Cell type and time point are not known. In DNA, the CDR3 is TGCGCCAGCAGCCTGTCGGGACAGGGGGCGTCTGCGGACACCATATATTTT. Translation gives CASSLSGQGASADTIYF.